Below, one T cell receptor beta chain is given with its context. The sample is drawn from a study of long-term antiretroviral therapy in people with HIV. The immunoSEQ assay was v3.0, run at survey level. Libraries were prepared by immunoSEQ multiplex PCR; TCRdb keeps only in-frame clonotypes and omits some of them. This sample has over 15,000 clones, with around 78% found just once. The ends were cut back, 2 bases at V and 15 bases at J, with 14 bases in the middle. The CDR3 runs 12 residues. Sequences were derived from unsorted PBMCs, sampled 2.2 years after starting antiretroviral therapy. The rearrangement joins TRBV23-1 to TRBJ1-5; the D gene is possibly TRBD1 (5 bases). TRBV23-1 is filed as an ORF, its function uncertain. This clonotype was obtained from a middle-aged man with HIV. CDR3 in amino acids: CASSQRARRGHF. CDR3 DNA: TGCGCCAGCAGTCAAAGGGCTCGGAGGGGGCATTTT.